A selection of T cell receptor beta chains follows, all from one sample in a study of blood T cell repertoires in COVID-19. The assay was immunoSEQ multiplex PCR, and TCRdb's table has in-frame clones only and misses some. Here the sample spans 200,000 or so clones, roughly 80% being singletons. Sequencing was done on a sample of peripheral blood. All receptors derive from a woman aged 25-40 years with acute or convalescent COVID-19. The CDR3 runs from the conserved cysteine through the conserved F or W. The order of the fields is clone size, D gene, J gene, V gene, CDR3 protein, CDR3 DNA. D genes are given only for firm matches. Clone size is not always given. Where it is, it says once, few, many or a class for expanded clones.

clone_size: -
d_call: -
j_call: TRBJ1-5
v_call: TRBV2
cdr3_aa: CASGERGGGTQPQHF
cdr3_nt: TGTGCCAGCGGGGAGAGAGGGGGAGGGACTCAGCCCCAGCATTTT

clone_size: few
d_call: TRBD1
j_call: TRBJ1-1
v_call: TRBV5-4
cdr3_aa: CASSGQGGTEAFF
cdr3_nt: TGTGCCAGCAGCGGACAGGGCGGAACTGAAGCTTTCTTT

clone_size: -
d_call: -
j_call: TRBJ2-3
v_call: TRBV20-1
cdr3_aa: CSASPSADTQYF
cdr3_nt: TGCAGTGCTAGTCCCAGTGCAGATACGCAGTATTTT

clone_size: -
d_call: TRBD1
j_call: TRBJ1-2
v_call: TRBV7-2
cdr3_aa: CASSLNLQGDGYTF
cdr3_nt: TGTGCCAGCAGCCTCAATTTACAGGGGGATGGCTACACCTTC

clone_size: -
d_call: -
j_call: TRBJ1-6
v_call: TRBV7-2
cdr3_aa: CASSGDLRRDSPLHF
cdr3_nt: TGTGCCAGCAGCGGCGACCTACGCAGGGATTCACCCCTCCACTTT

clone_size: -
d_call: TRBD1
j_call: TRBJ1-5
v_call: TRBV10-3
cdr3_aa: CAIRTGGDQPQHF
cdr3_nt: TGTGCCATCAGGACAGGGGGGGATCAGCCCCAGCATTTT

clone_size: -
d_call: -
j_call: TRBJ2-1
v_call: TRBV29-1
cdr3_aa: CSVAALRYNEQFF
cdr3_nt: TGCAGCGTCGCGGCCCTAAGATACAATGAGCAGTTCTTC

clone_size: few
d_call: -
j_call: TRBJ1-5
v_call: TRBV6-5
cdr3_aa: CASSYKLYQPQHF
cdr3_nt: TGTGCCAGCAGTTATAAACTATACCAGCCCCAGCATTTT

clone_size: -
d_call: -
j_call: TRBJ2-5
v_call: TRBV9
cdr3_aa: CASSVFIGGETQYF
cdr3_nt: TGTGCCAGCAGCGTTTTTATCGGGGGTGAGACCCAGTACTTC

clone_size: once
d_call: -
j_call: TRBJ1-2
v_call: TRBV11-2
cdr3_aa: CASSLDRWQYRYTF
cdr3_nt: TGTGCCAGCAGCTTAGATCGTTGGCAGTACCGCTACACCTTC

clone_size: -
d_call: TRBD1
j_call: TRBJ1-1
v_call: TRBV7-9
cdr3_aa: CASSPGQGNTEAFF
cdr3_nt: TGTGCCAGCAGCCCCGGACAGGGTAACACTGAAGCTTTCTTT

clone_size: -
d_call: -
j_call: TRBJ2-2
v_call: TRBV21-1
cdr3_aa: CASLGQGGTGELFF
cdr3_nt: TGTGCCAGCCTAGGACAGGGTGGCACCGGGGAGCTGTTTTTT

clone_size: -
d_call: TRBD2
j_call: TRBJ2-7
v_call: TRBV28
cdr3_aa: CAVRETKTPLISYEQYF
cdr3_nt: TGTGCCGTGCGGGAGACTAAGACCCCCTTAATCTCCTACGAGCAGTACTTC

clone_size: few
d_call: -
j_call: TRBJ1-6
v_call: TRBV27
cdr3_aa: CASRTGNSPLHF
cdr3_nt: TGTGCCAGCAGGACAGGCAATTCACCCCTCCACTTT

clone_size: -
d_call: -
j_call: TRBJ1-4
v_call: TRBV5-1
cdr3_aa: CASSFTRLGEKLFF
cdr3_nt: TGCGCCAGCAGCTTCACGAGGCTGGGTGAAAAACTGTTTTTT

clone_size: once
d_call: TRBD1
j_call: TRBJ1-1
v_call: TRBV11-2
cdr3_aa: CASSHRGNTEAFF
cdr3_nt: TGTGCCAGCAGCCACAGGGGGAATACTGAAGCTTTCTTT

clone_size: -
d_call: -
j_call: TRBJ1-1
v_call: TRBV7-9
cdr3_aa: CASSLQGGSEAFF
cdr3_nt: TGTGCCAGCAGCTTACAAGGAGGATCTGAAGCTTTCTTT

clone_size: -
d_call: TRBD1
j_call: TRBJ1-5
v_call: TRBV11-2
cdr3_aa: CASSKTGTAPPQHF
cdr3_nt: TGTGCCAGCAGCAAGACAGGGACCGCTCCGCCCCAGCATTTT

clone_size: -
d_call: TRBD1
j_call: TRBJ2-7
v_call: TRBV19
cdr3_aa: CASSITSPGQNYEQYF
cdr3_nt: TGTGCCAGTAGTATCACCTCTCCGGGACAGAACTACGAGCAGTACTTC

clone_size: -
d_call: -
j_call: TRBJ1-2
v_call: TRBV2
cdr3_aa: CASKTLLTGGYTF
cdr3_nt: TGTGCCAGCAAGACGCTTCTAACGGGTGGCTACACCTTC

clone_size: -
d_call: TRBD1
j_call: TRBJ2-7
v_call: TRBV7-9
cdr3_aa: CASSPNRGRQDEQYF
cdr3_nt: TGTGCCAGCAGCCCCAACAGGGGGCGGCAGGACGAGCAGTACTTC

clone_size: once
d_call: TRBD1
j_call: TRBJ2-5
v_call: TRBV30
cdr3_aa: CAWSRDRGRETQYF
cdr3_nt: TGTGCCTGGAGCCGGGACAGGGGGCGGGAGACCCAGTACTTC

clone_size: -
d_call: TRBD1
j_call: TRBJ2-3
v_call: TRBV19
cdr3_aa: CASSGTGGYEGTDTQYF
cdr3_nt: TGTGCCAGTAGTGGGACAGGGGGATATGAAGGCACAGATACGCAGTATTTT

clone_size: few
d_call: -
j_call: TRBJ1-5
v_call: TRBV5-6
cdr3_aa: CASSVQSQSQPQHF
cdr3_nt: TGTGCCAGCAGCGTACAGAGCCAGAGTCAGCCCCAGCATTTT

clone_size: -
d_call: -
j_call: TRBJ1-2
v_call: TRBV19
cdr3_aa: CASRPQANYGYTF
cdr3_nt: TGTGCCAGTAGACCACAGGCTAACTATGGCTACACCTTC

clone_size: -
d_call: TRBD1
j_call: TRBJ1-2
v_call: TRBV10-3
cdr3_aa: CATGQGTSGYTF
cdr3_nt: TGTGCCACGGGACAGGGAACGAGTGGCTACACCTTC

clone_size: -
d_call: -
j_call: TRBJ2-7
v_call: TRBV4-3
cdr3_aa: CASSRTWGPSSYEQYF
cdr3_nt: TGCGCCAGCAGCCGGACATGGGGTCCCAGCTCCTACGAGCAGTACTTC

clone_size: -
d_call: TRBD1
j_call: TRBJ1-4
v_call: TRBV18
cdr3_aa: CASSPHIPGQPNEKLFF
cdr3_nt: TGTGCCAGCTCACCACACATCCCGGGACAGCCAAATGAAAAACTGTTTTTT

clone_size: -
d_call: -
j_call: TRBJ1-2
v_call: TRBV29-1
cdr3_aa: CSAPGEGAHRTF
cdr3_nt: TGCAGCGCCCCCGGTGAAGGGGCGCATAGGACCTTC

clone_size: -
d_call: TRBD1
j_call: TRBJ1-2
v_call: TRBV9
cdr3_aa: CASSLRDRAARGGYTF
cdr3_nt: TGTGCCAGCAGCTTACGGGACAGGGCTGCCCGTGGGGGCTACACCTTC

clone_size: few
d_call: TRBD1
j_call: TRBJ1-5
v_call: TRBV27
cdr3_aa: CASSSRAGTGEGSNQPQHF
cdr3_nt: TGTGCCAGCAGTTCAAGGGCGGGGACAGGGGAAGGGAGCAATCAGCCCCAGCATTTT

clone_size: -
d_call: -
j_call: TRBJ2-5
v_call: TRBV11-2
cdr3_aa: CASSLGRAETQYF
cdr3_nt: TGTGCCAGCAGCTTAGGCAGGGCGGAGACCCAGTACTTC

clone_size: -
d_call: TRBD1
j_call: TRBJ2-7
v_call: TRBV28
cdr3_aa: CASSLRQGESYEQYF
cdr3_nt: TGTGCCAGCAGCCTTCGACAGGGGGAGAGCTACGAGCAGTACTTC

clone_size: -
d_call: -
j_call: TRBJ1-5
v_call: TRBV19
cdr3_aa: CASRPGHLYSNQPQHF
cdr3_nt: TGTGCCAGTAGACCGGGACACCTTTATAGCAATCAGCCCCAGCATTTT

clone_size: -
d_call: TRBD1
j_call: TRBJ1-2
v_call: TRBV12-3/TRBV12-4
cdr3_aa: CASSPRQGDGYTF
cdr3_nt: TGTGCCAGCAGTCCCCGACAGGGTGATGGCTACACCTTC

clone_size: -
d_call: -
j_call: TRBJ2-3
v_call: TRBV23-1
cdr3_aa: CASSHTLFREKDTQYF
cdr3_nt: TGCGCCAGCAGTCATACCCTTTTTCGTGAGAAGGATACGCAGTATTTT

clone_size: -
d_call: -
j_call: TRBJ2-3
v_call: TRBV2
cdr3_aa: CASSGRITDTQYF
cdr3_nt: TGTGCCAGCAGTGGGCGGATCACAGATACGCAGTATTTT

clone_size: -
d_call: TRBD1
j_call: TRBJ2-7
v_call: TRBV7-2
cdr3_aa: CASSLGSAGGFSEQYF
cdr3_nt: TGTGCCAGCAGCTTAGGTTCGGCAGGGGGTTTCAGCGAGCAGTACTTC

clone_size: -
d_call: TRBD2
j_call: TRBJ2-7
v_call: TRBV7-6
cdr3_aa: CASSIRLAGGLLPYEQYF
cdr3_nt: TGTGCCAGCAGCATCCGACTAGCGGGAGGGCTTCTTCCCTACGAGCAGTACTTC

clone_size: -
d_call: -
j_call: TRBJ1-2
v_call: TRBV5-4
cdr3_aa: CASSLDTLSYGYTF
cdr3_nt: TGTGCCAGCAGCTTGGATACGCTAAGCTATGGCTACACCTTC

clone_size: -
d_call: -
j_call: TRBJ1-2
v_call: TRBV12-3/TRBV12-4
cdr3_aa: CASSNIISGYTF
cdr3_nt: TGTGCCAGCAGTAATATAATCTCGGGCTACACCTTC

clone_size: -
d_call: -
j_call: TRBJ1-5
v_call: TRBV18
cdr3_aa: CASSQPGHTTPNQPQHF
cdr3_nt: TGTGCCAGCTCACAGCCGGGACACACTACCCCCAATCAGCCCCAGCATTTT

clone_size: -
d_call: -
j_call: TRBJ2-6
v_call: TRBV19
cdr3_aa: CASNDGGRYSGANVLTF
cdr3_nt: TGTGCCAGTAACGATGGCGGGCGCTACTCTGGGGCCAACGTCCTGACTTTC

clone_size: -
d_call: -
j_call: TRBJ2-2
v_call: TRBV7-7
cdr3_aa: CASSVTRTGELFF
cdr3_nt: TGTGCTAGCAGCGTGACTCGGACCGGGGAGCTGTTTTTT

clone_size: -
d_call: -
j_call: TRBJ1-1
v_call: TRBV5-1
cdr3_aa: CASSLVSQNTEAFF
cdr3_nt: TGCGCCAGCAGCTTGGTTAGTCAGAACACTGAAGCTTTCTTT

clone_size: few
d_call: -
j_call: TRBJ2-5
v_call: TRBV2
cdr3_aa: CASRGSPQETQYF
cdr3_nt: TGTGCCAGCAGGGGCAGCCCACAAGAGACCCAGTACTTC

clone_size: -
d_call: TRBD2
j_call: TRBJ2-5
v_call: TRBV19
cdr3_aa: CASSIGSSGGLQETQYF
cdr3_nt: TGTGCCAGTAGTATAGGGAGTAGCGGGGGACTACAAGAGACCCAGTACTTC